This T cell receptor beta chain was sequenced in a study of radiotherapy plus CTLA-4 blockade in lung cancer (dated by TCRdb to the late 2010s). As for the study more broadly: Among the enrolled patients, about 19% had an objective response, and less than 40% reached disease control. Study-wide findings and limitations: The strongest predictors of response were reported to be early dynamic shifts in blood T cell clones along with a rise in serum interferon-beta following radiation. After treatment with radiotherapy and ipilimumab, TCR clones that originated in tumors expanded in peripheral blood.

This clone has a count of ten or more. Its antigen remains unidentified. Within one base of it there is no much larger clone, and no base qualities were kept. Receptor libraries were prepared by the immunoSEQ multiplex PCR assay. This is the immuneACCESS table as TCRdb keeps it, with only in-frame sequences that have V and J called. A part of the clones is gone; compared with another copy, unresolved V genes explain less than half, and the rest is unexplained. This sample is represented by approximately 72,000 clones; around four fifths of them were singletons. The ten biggest clones cover about 6.7% of the sample. The study evaluated CTLA-4 blockade (ipilimumab) given together with focal radiation therapy in patients who had chemo-refractory metastatic non-small-cell lung cancer. This sequence originates from a human donor with non-small cell lung cancer who had a complete response to radiotherapy plus ipilimumab. This specimen was peripheral blood, taken from a patient treated with radiotherapy plus ipilimumab.

The bases read TGCAGCGCTCAGGGTATGAACACTGAAGCTTTCTTT. It specifies CSAQGMNTEAFF. The chain employs TRBV29-1 and TRBJ1-1, and the D gene may be TRBD1, 5 bases matching. CDR1 SQVTM and CDR2 ANQGSEA were looked up in the germline V gene. The germline ends are 9 bases apart after V is trimmed by 7 bases and J by 0 bases. The CDR3 runs 12 residues from the cysteine to the phenylalanine. Only CDR3 DNA remains: 36 bases, in frame from the first base.